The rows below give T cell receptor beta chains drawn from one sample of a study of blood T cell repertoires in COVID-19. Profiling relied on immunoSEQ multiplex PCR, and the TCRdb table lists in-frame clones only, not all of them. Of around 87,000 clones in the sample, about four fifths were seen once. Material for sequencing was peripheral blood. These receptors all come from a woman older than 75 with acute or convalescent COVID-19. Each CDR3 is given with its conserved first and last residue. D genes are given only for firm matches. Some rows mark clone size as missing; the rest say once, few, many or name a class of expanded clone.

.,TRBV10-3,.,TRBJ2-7,TGTGCCATCAGTGAGGCGGGCGGCACCTACGAGCAGTACTTC,CAISEAGGTYEQYF
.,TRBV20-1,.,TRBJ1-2,TGCAGTGCTAGTCTCCCCCCCGCGTATGGCTACACCTTC,CSASLPPAYGYTF
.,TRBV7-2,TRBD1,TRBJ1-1,TGTGCCAGCAGCCTAGTTGGACAGGAGAACACTGAAGCTTTCTTT,CASSLVGQENTEAFF
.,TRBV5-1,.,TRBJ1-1,TGCGCCAGCAGCTTGAAATCGACAGGGAACACTGAAGCTTTCTTT,CASSLKSTGNTEAFF
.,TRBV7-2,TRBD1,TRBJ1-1,TGTGCCAGCAGCGGACAGGGAAGCAGCACTGAAGCTTTCTTT,CASSGQGSSTEAFF
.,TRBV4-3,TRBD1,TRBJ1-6,TGCGCCAGCAGCCAGGTCAGGGGGTTCTATAATTCACCCCTCCACTTT,CASSQVRGFYNSPLHF
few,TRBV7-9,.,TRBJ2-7,TGTGCCAGCAGCCCGAGGGGCGGGGCCTCCTACGAGCAGTACTTC,CASSPRGGASYEQYF
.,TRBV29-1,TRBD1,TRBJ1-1,TGCAGCCATACACAGGGGGGAAACACTGAAGCTTTCTTT,CSHTQGGNTEAFF
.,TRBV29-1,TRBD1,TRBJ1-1,TGCAGCCATACAGGGGGAGGTGAAGCTTTCTTT,CSHTGGGEAFF
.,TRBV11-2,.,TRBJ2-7,TGTGCCAGCAGCTTGCCAGGGACCTACGAGCAGTACTTC,CASSLPGTYEQYF
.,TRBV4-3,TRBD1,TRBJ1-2,TGCGCCAGCAGCCCCGGGCTGCTGACAGGGGATTCCTATGGCTACACCTTC,CASSPGLLTGDSYGYTF
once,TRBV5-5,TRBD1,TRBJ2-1,TGTGCCAGCAGCGAGAGGACAGGGTGGATTTACAATGAGCAGTTCTTC,CASSERTGWIYNEQFF
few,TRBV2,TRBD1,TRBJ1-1,TGTGCCAGCAGTTTGGACAGGGAAGCTTTCTTT,CASSLDREAFF
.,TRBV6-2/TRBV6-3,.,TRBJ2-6,TGTGCCAGCAGTTCGGGTCCTTTCCTGACTTTC,CASSSGPFLTF
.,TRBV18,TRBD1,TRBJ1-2,TGTGCCAGCTCAACCGGGACAGGGGGCGGCTACACCTTC,CASSTGTGGGYTF
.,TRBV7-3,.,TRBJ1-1,TGTGCCAGCAGCCCGGACTGGAACACTGAAGCTTTCTTT,CASSPDWNTEAFF
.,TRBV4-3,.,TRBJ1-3,TGCGCCAGCAGCCAAGATCCAGATTACTCTGGAAACACCATATATTTT,CASSQDPDYSGNTIYF
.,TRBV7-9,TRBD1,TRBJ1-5,TGTGCCAGCAGCTACACCCGGACAGGGCTGGGCAATCAGCCCCAGCATTTT,CASSYTRTGLGNQPQHF
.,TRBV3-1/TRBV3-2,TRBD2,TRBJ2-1,TGTGCCAGCAGCCAAATCAGGCGGGAGGGCCGGGGGGATGAGCAGTTCTTC,CASSQIRREGRGDEQFF
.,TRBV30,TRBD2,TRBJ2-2,TGTGCCTGGAAACTAGCGCGAACAGGCACCGGGGAGCTGTTTTTT,CAWKLARTGTGELFF
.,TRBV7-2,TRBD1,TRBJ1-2,TGTGCCAGCAGCCCCCGGGACAGTTCTGGGAGGCACTATGGCTACACCTTC,CASSPRDSSGRHYGYTF
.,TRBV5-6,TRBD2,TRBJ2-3,TGTGCCAGCAGCTTGACTAGCGGCTACCCAGATACGCAGTATTTT,CASSLTSGYPDTQYF
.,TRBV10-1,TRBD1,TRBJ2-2,TGCGCCAGCAGTGCCACCGGGACAGGGGTAGTTCCCGGGGAGCTGTTTTTT,CASSATGTGVVPGELFF
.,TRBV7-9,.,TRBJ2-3,TGTGCCAGCAGCTTAGGAGGCTCAGGGCCGGATACGCAGTATTTT,CASSLGGSGPDTQYF
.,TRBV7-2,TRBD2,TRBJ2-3,TGTGCCAGCAGCTCCTGGACTAGGGATACGCAGTATTTT,CASSSWTRDTQYF
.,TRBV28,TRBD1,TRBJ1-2,TGTGCCAGCAGTTCAATTCCGGGACAGGGACGCTATGGCTACACCTTC,CASSSIPGQGRYGYTF
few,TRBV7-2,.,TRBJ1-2,TGTGCCAGCAGCTCCTCCCACCTGGACACAGGCTATGGCTACACCTTC,CASSSSHLDTGYGYTF
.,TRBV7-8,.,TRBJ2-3,TGTGCCAGCAGCGTCGAGGGTATCGGGGCAGATACGCAGTATTTT,CASSVEGIGADTQYF
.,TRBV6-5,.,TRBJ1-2,TGTGCCAGCAGTTACTCTAGGACAAGGCCTAACTATGGCTACACCTTC,CASSYSRTRPNYGYTF
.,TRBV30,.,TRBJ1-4,TGTGCCTGGAGCTTAGGTCAGGGGAATGAAAAACTGTTTTTT,CAWSLGQGNEKLFF
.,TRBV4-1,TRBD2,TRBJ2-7,TGCGCCAGCAGCCTCGGGACTAGCGGGATCATCGGCGAGCAGTACTTC,CASSLGTSGIIGEQYF